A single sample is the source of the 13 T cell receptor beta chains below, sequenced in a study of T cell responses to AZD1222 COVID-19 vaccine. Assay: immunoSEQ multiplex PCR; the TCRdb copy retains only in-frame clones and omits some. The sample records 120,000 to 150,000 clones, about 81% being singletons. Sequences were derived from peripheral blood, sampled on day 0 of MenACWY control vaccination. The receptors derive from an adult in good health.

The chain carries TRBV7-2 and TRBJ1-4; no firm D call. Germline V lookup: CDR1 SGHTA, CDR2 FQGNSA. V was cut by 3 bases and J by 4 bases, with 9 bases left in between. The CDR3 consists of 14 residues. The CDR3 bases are TGTGCCAGCAGCTTGAGCAGAGATAATGAAAAACTGTTTTTT. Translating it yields CASSLSRDNEKLFF. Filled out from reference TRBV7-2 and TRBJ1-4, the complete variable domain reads GAGVSQSPSNKVTEKGKDVELRCDPISGHTALYWYRQSLGQGLEFLIYFQGNSAPDKSGLPSDRFSAERTGGSVSTLTIQRTQQEDSAVYLCASSLSRDNEKLFFGSGTQLSVL.

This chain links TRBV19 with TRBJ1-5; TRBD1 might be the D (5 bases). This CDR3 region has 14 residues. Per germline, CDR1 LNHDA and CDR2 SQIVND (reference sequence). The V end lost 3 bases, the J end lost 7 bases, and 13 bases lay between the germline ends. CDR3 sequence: CASSMGPGYQPQHF. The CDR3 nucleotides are TGTGCCAGTAGTATGGGGCCAGGGTACCAGCCCCAGCATTTT.

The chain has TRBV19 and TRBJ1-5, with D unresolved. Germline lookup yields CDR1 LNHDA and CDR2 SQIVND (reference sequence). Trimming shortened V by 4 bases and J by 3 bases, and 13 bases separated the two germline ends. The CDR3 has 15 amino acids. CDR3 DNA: TGTGCCAGTAGTAACAGCGAGGGATTCAATCAGCCCCAGCATTTT. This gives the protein CASSNSEGFNQPQHF.

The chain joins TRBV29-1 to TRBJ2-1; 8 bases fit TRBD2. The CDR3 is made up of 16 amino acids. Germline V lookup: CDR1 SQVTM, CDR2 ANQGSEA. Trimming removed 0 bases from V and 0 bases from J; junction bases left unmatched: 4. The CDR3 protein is CSVEDVAGHSYNEQFF. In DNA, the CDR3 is TGCAGCGTTGAAGACGTAGCGGGGCACTCCTACAATGAGCAGTTCTTC.

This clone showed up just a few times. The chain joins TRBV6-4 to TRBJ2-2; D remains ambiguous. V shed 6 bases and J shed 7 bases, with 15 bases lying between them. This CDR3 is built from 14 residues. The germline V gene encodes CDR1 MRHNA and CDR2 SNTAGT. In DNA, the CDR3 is TGTGCCAGCAGGGCCAATCCCCAGGTCGGGGAGCTGTTTTTT. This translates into CASRANPQVGELFF.

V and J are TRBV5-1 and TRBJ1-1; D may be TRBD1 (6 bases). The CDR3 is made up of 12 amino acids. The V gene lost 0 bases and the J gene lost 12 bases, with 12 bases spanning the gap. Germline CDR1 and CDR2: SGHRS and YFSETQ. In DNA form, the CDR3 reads TGCGCCAGCAGCTTGGAGCAGGGGAGGACTTTCTTT. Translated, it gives CASSLEQGRTFF.

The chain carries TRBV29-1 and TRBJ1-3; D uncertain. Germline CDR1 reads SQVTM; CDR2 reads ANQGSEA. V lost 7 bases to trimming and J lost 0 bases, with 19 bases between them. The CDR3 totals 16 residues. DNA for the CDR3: TGCAGCGCCAAAGCGGGAGGATCCCACTCTGGAAACACCATATATTTT. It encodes CSAKAGGSHSGNTIYF.

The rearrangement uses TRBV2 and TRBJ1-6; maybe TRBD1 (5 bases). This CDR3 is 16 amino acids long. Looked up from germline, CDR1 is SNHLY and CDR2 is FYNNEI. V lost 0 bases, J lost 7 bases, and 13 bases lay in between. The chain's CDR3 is CASSEAWGRPNSPLHF. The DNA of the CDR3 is TGTGCCAGCAGTGAAGCCTGGGGACGGCCCAATTCACCCCTCCACTTT.

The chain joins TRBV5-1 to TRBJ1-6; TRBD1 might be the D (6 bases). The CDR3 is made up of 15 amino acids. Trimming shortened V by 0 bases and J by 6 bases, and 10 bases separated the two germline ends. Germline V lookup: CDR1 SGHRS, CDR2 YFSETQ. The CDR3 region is CASSLEEGGNSPLHF. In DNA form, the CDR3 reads TGCGCCAGCAGCTTGGAGGAGGGGGGTAATTCACCCCTCCACTTT.

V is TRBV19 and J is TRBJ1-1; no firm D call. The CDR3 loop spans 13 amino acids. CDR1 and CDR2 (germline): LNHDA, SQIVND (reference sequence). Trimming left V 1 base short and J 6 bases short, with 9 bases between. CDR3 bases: TGTGCCAGTAGTATAGGTAAGGCGGCTGAAGCTTTCTTT. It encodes CASSIGKAAEAFF.

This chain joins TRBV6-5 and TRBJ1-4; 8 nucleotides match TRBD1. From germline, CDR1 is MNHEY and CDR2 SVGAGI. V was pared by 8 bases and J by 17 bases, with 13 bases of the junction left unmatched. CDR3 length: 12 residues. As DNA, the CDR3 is TGTGCCAGCGGGGTCCACCAGGGGGCGTATTTTTTT. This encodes CASGVHQGAYFF.

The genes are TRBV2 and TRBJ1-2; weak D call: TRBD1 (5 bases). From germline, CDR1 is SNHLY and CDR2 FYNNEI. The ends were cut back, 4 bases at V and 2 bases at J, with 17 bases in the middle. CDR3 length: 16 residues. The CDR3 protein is CASSASYPRQNYGYTF. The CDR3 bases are TGTGCCAGCAGTGCCTCGTACCCCAGACAGAACTATGGCTACACCTTC.

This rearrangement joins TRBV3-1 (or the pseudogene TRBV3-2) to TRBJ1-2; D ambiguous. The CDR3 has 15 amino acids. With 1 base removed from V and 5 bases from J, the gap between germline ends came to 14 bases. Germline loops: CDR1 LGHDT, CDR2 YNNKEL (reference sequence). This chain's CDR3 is CASSQAPRSQYGYTF. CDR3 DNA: TGTGCCAGCAGCCAAGCCCCGAGGAGTCAGTATGGCTACACCTTC.